At least ten counts were recorded for the clone carrying this TCR beta chain. Antigen: not known. The observed sequence ends 3 residues before the CDR3 terminus, with the missing tail filled in from the germline J gene. These data belong to a study of T cell clonality in common variable immunodeficiency. Germline V gene lookup returns CDR1 SGHDT and CDR2 YYEEEE. Losses at the gene ends were 4 bases for V and 7 bases for J; bases not matched to a gene: 4. The length of the CDR3 is 14 residues. Patients and controls were mostly of Caucasian heritage. CVID and control samples used equivalent genomic DNA input. This table comes from immunoSEQ multiplex PCR, and its TCRdb copy is limited to in-frame clones, with some not included. This record lists fewer than 65,000 clones, none seen once only, and the top ten clones contain 0.83%. Whole-study findings and limits: CVID subjects had higher TCRbeta clonality than healthy controls, most marked in about a third.

The chain couples TRBV5-6 to TRBJ2-1; 11 bases align to TRBD2. Sequencing used peripheral blood mononuclear cells. This TCR came from a person aged 18 to 75 in good health. The CDR3 DNA, read in part, is TGTGCCAGCAGCATAGCTAGCGGGAGGAATGAG. Translating gives CASSIASGRNE. The whole CDR3 protein reads CASSIASGRNEQFF.